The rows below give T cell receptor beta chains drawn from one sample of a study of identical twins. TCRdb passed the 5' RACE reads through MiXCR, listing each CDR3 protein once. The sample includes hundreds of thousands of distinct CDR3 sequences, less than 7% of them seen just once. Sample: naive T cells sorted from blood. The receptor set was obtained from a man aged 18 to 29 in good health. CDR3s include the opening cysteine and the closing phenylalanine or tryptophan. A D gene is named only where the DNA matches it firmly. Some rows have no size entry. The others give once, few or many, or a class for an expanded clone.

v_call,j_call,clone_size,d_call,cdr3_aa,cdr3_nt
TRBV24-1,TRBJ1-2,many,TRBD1,CATSDQRAGGDYGYTF,TGTGCCACCAGTGATCAAAGGGCAGGGGGCGACTATGGCTACACCTTC
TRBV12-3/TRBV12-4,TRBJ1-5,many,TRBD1,CASRITGDSNQPQHF,TGTGCCAGCAGGATAACAGGGGATAGCAATCAGCCCCAGCATTTT
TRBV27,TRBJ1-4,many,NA,CASSPGDGREKLFF,TGTGCCAGCAGTCCGGGCGACGGGAGGGAAAAACTGTTTTTT
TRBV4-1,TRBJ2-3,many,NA,CASSQDRATDTQYF,TGCGCCAGCAGCCAAGATCGGGCCACAGATACGCAGTATTTT
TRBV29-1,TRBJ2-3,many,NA,CSVEVAGGHSFDTQYF,TGCAGCGTTGAAGTGGCGGGCGGACATAGCTTTGATACGCAGTATTTT
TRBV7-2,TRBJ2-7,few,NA,CASSTEGESVDYEQYF,TGTGCCAGCAGCACGGAAGGGGAGTCAGTCGACTACGAGCAGTACTTC
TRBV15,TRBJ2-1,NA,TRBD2,CATSRDLGEGRFNEQFF,TGTGCCACCAGCAGAGATCTGGGGGAGGGCCGTTTCAATGAGCAGTTCTTC
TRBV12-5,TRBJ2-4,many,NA,CASGPPLGDAKNIQYF,TGTGCTAGTGGCCCCCCCCTTGGTGACGCCAAAAACATTCAGTACTTC
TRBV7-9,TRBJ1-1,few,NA,CASSPIPGEGTEAFF,TGTGCCAGCAGCCCTATACCAGGAGAGGGCACTGAAGCTTTCTTT
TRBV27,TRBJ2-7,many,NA,CASSPSAGYEQYF,TGTGCCAGCAGTCCCTCGGCTGGTTACGAGCAGTACTTC
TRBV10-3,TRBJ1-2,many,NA,CAISRTVNPGGYTF,TGTGCCATCAGTCGGACGGTCAACCCTGGTGGCTACACCTTC
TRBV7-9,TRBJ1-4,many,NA,CASSLEGPEPNEKLFF,TGTGCCAGCAGCTTAGAGGGGCCGGAACCTAATGAAAAACTGTTTTTT
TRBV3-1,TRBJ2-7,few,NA,CASSQDGLADISYEQYF,TGTGCCAGCAGCCAAGATGGGCTAGCCGATATCTCCTACGAGCAGTACTTC
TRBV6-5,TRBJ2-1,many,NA,CASSSADSSYNEQFF,TGTGCCAGCAGTTCAGCGGATAGCTCCTACAATGAGCAGTTCTTC
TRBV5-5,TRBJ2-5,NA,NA,CASSLTALGPQETQYF,TGTGCCAGCAGCTTAACGGCGCTCGGACCACAAGAGACCCAGTACTTC
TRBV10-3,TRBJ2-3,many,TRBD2,CAIEASGGTDTQYF,TGTGCCATCGAGGCTAGCGGGGGCACAGATACGCAGTATTTT
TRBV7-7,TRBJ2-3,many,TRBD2,CASSKGTSGSTQYF,TGTGCCAGCAGCAAAGGGACTAGCGGGAGTACGCAGTATTTT
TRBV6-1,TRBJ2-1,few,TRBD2,CASSPIAGGYNEQFF,TGTGCCAGCAGTCCTATAGCGGGAGGGTACAATGAGCAGTTCTTC
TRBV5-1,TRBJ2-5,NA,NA,CASSPQGYRGETQYF,TGCGCCAGCAGCCCCCAGGGTTATCGAGGGGAGACCCAGTACTTC
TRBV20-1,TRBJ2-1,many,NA,CSANRDLAFF,TGCAGTGCGAACCGGGACTTGGCGTTCTTC
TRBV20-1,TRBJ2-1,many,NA,CSASKSDTYNEQFF,TGCAGTGCTAGTAAGTCGGATACTTACAATGAGCAGTTCTTC
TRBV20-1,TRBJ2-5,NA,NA,CSATDVPETQYF,TGCAGTGCTACCGACGTCCCAGAGACCCAGTACTTC
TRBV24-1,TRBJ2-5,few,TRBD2,CATHAGGVAETQYF,TGTGCCACCCACGCGGGGGGGGTGGCGGAGACCCAGTACTTC
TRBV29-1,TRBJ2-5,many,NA,CSVEEYYTQYF,TGCAGCGTTGAAGAGTATTACACCCAGTACTTC
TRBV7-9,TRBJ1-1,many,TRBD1,CASSSEDREAFF,TGTGCCAGCAGCTCCGAGGACAGGGAAGCTTTCTTT
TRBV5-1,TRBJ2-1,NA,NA,CASSLEGQKDKQFF,TGCGCCAGCAGCTTGGAAGGGCAGAAAGATAAGCAGTTCTTC
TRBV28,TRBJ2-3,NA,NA,CASSPSDTSTDTQYF,TGTGCCAGCAGTCCTTCGGACACTAGCACAGATACGCAGTATTTT
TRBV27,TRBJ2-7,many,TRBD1,CASKTGQGFYEQYF,TGTGCCAGCAAGACCGGACAGGGTTTTTACGAGCAGTACTTC
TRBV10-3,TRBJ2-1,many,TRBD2,CAISEEIAGAYNEQFF,TGTGCCATCAGTGAGGAAATTGCGGGAGCCTACAATGAGCAGTTCTTC
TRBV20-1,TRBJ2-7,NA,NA,CSAEGAGRYEQYF,TGCAGTGCGGAGGGCGCAGGGCGGTACGAGCAGTACTTC
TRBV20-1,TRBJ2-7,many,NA,CSASWQTNYEQYF,TGCAGTGCTAGTTGGCAGACCAACTACGAGCAGTACTTC
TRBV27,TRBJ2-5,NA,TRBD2,CASGPGGTQYF,TGTGCCAGCGGCCCGGGGGGGACCCAGTACTTC
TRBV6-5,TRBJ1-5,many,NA,CASSRRNQPQHF,TGTGCCAGCAGTAGACGAAATCAGCCCCAGCATTTT